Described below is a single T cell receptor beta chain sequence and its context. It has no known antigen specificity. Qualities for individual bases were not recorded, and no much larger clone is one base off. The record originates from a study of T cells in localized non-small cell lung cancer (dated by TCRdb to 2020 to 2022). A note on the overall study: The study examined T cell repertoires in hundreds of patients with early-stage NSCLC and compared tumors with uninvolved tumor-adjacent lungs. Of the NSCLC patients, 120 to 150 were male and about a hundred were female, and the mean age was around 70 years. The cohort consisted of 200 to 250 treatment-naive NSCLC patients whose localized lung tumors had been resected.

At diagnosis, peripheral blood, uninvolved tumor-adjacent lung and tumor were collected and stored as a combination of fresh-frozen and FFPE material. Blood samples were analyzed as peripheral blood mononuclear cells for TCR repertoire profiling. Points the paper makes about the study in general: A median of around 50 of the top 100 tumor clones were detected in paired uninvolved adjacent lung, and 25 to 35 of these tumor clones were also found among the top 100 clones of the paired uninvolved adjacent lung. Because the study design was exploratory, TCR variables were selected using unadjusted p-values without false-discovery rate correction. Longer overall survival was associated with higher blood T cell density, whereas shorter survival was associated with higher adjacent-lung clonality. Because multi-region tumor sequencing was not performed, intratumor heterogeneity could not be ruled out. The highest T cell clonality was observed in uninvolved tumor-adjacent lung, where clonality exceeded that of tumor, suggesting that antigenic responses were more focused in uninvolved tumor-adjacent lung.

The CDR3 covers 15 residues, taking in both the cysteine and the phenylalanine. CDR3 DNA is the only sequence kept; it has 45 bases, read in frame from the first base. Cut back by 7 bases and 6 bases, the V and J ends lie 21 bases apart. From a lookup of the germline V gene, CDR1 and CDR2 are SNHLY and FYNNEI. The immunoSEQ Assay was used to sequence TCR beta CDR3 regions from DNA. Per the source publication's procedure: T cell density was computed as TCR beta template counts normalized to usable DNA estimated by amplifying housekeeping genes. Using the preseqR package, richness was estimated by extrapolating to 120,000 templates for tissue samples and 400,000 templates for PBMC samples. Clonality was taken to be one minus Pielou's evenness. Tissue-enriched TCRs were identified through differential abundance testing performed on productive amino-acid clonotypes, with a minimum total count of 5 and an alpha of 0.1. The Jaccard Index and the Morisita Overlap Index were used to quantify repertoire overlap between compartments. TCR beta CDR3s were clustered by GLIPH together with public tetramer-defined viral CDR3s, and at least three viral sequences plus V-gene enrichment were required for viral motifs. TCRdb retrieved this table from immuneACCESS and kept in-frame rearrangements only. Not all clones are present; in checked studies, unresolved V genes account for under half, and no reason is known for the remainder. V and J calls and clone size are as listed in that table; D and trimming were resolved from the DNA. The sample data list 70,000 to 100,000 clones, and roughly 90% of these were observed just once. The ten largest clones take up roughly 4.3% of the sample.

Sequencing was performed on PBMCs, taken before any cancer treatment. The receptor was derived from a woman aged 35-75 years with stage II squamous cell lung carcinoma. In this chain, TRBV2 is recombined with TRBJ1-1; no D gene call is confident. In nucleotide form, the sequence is TGTGCCAGCACCGAGAGAGAGGGTAAAGGGTCTGAAGCTTTCTTT. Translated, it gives CASTEREGKGSEAFF. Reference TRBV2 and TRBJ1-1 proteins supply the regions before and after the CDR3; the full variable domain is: EPEVTQTPSHQVTQMGQEVILRCVPISNHLYFYWYRQILGQKVEFLVSFYNNEISEKSEIFDDQFSVERPDGSNFTLKIRSTKLEDSAMYFCASTEREGKGSEAFFGQGTRLTVV.